Below, 9 T cell receptor beta chains from the same sample are listed, as sequenced in a study of cytomegalovirus exposure and HLA in healthy donors. The PCR employed 60 Vbeta primers together with 13 Jbeta primers. TCRdb's copy holds only in-frame clones and misses some; the assay was immunoSEQ multiplex PCR. The data show roughly 170,000 clones, 80% seen once. Sequencing input: PBMCs. The receptors stem from a man between 25 and 39 years old in good health and CMV-seropositive.

The chain is built from TRBV11-3 and TRBJ2-3; D is unclear. The germline gives CDR1 SGHNT, CDR2 YENEEA. Trimming left V 2 bases short and J 2 bases short, with 5 bases between. The CDR3 consists of 13 residues. CDR3 DNA sequence: TGTGCCAGCAGCTTATACTTCACAGATACGCAGTATTTT. Its translation is CASSLYFTDTQYF.

The rearrangement joins TRBV19 to TRBJ1-3, with a tentative D call TRBD1 (6 bases). Germline-derived CDR1 and CDR2 are LNHDA and SQIVND (reference sequence). The ends were cut back, 6 bases at V and 0 bases at J, with 9 bases in the middle. CDR3 length equals 14 residues. The CDR3 is CASSGQSSGNTIYF. The CDR3, as DNA: TGTGCCAGTAGCGGACAGAGCTCTGGAAACACCATATATTTT.

The V and J genes are TRBV4-2 and TRBJ2-7, with 9 bases fitting TRBD1. The junction had 3 bases not matched to a gene; V was cut back by 0 bases and J by 3 bases. Germline V lookup: CDR1 LGHNA, CDR2 YNFKEQ. The CDR3 has 15 residues. As DNA, the CDR3 is TGTGCCAGCAGCCAAGACGGGACAGGGCTCTACGAGCAGTACTTC. Its translation is CASSQDGTGLYEQYF.

The rearrangement uses TRBV7-9 and TRBJ1-2; D remains ambiguous. V was clipped by 5 bases and J by 8 bases, with 18 bases between them. This CDR3 contains 14 residues. Germline assignment: CDR1 SEHNR and CDR2 FQNEAQ (reference sequence). The CDR3 sequence: CASSPAVDAGGYTF. The CDR3 region has the DNA TGTGCCAGCAGCCCGGCAGTCGACGCCGGGGGCTACACCTTC.

The chain joins TRBV27 to TRBJ2-7; TRBD1 matches at 8 bases. Germline lookup yields CDR1 MNHEY and CDR2 SMNVEV (reference sequence). The trim removed 3 bases at V and 6 bases at J, leaving 10 bases unmatched. The CDR3 runs 15 residues. The CDR3: CASSFEAGGVGEQYF. The CDR3 DNA follows: TGTGCCAGCAGTTTTGAGGCAGGGGGCGTGGGCGAGCAGTACTTC.

V usage is TRBV6-1 and J usage is TRBJ2-2, with 10 positions matching TRBD2. Germline assignment: CDR1 MNHNS and CDR2 SASEGT. The ends lost 0 bases at V and 4 bases at J; junction bases unmatched: 14. CDR3 length: 20 amino acids. In DNA form, the CDR3 reads TGTGCCAGCAGTGAAGCGCTCGGGGTAGCGGGGGGTCATGGCACCGGGGAGCTGTTTTTT. Protein product: CASSEALGVAGGHGTGELFF.

This rearrangement joins TRBV29-1 to TRBJ2-3; 10 bases line up with TRBD2. The CDR3 consists of 15 residues. V was clipped by 4 bases and J by 2 bases; unmatched bases: 6. Germline loops: CDR1 SQVTM, CDR2 ANQGSEA. This CDR3 is CSVGSSGGVTDTQYF. The CDR3 DNA reads as TGCAGCGTTGGGTCTAGCGGGGGAGTCACAGATACGCAGTATTTT.

J is TRBJ1-6 and V is TRBV25-1; 7 bases line up with TRBD1. Germline CDR1 and CDR2: MGHDK and SYGVNS. This CDR3 contains 15 residues. Unmatched junction bases numbered 13, after V lost 9 bases and J lost 8 bases. The CDR3 is CASAGQNPSHSPLHF. CDR3 sequence (DNA): TGTGCCAGTGCGGGACAGAACCCTTCCCATTCACCCCTCCACTTT.

Worth noting for this clone: One junction end does not reproduce the germline sequence, and a read error may be involved. J is TRBJ2-5 and V is TRBV7-9; no firm D call. CDR1 is SEHNR, CDR2 FQNEAQ, per germline (reference sequence). The CDR3 runs to 13 residues. CDR3 sequence (DNA): TGTTCCAGCAGCCCGCAGGTTCAGGAGACCCAGTACTTC. Its translation: CSSSPQVQETQYF.